Below, 21 T cell receptor beta chains from the same sample are listed, as sequenced in a study of blood T cells in healthy people across ages. The authors ran a second PCR of about 6 to 11 cycles using a sample-barcoded 5' primer and a J-beta primer mix. TCRdb ran MiXCR on the 5' RACE reads and lists one entry per CDR3 protein. The sample includes 1.5 million to 2 million distinct CDR3 sequences, 28% of them seen just once. The sequenced sample consisted of blood. The source of these receptors is a woman in her twenties or thirties in good health.

A remark on this clonotype: The junction does not match germline at one end; this may be a read error. The V call is TRBV5-1, the J call TRBJ2-3, with D possibly TRBD1 on 5 matching bases. The germline CDR1 and CDR2 sequences are SGHRS and YFSETQ. CDR3 size: 13 residues. CDR3 region: CASSHAPTDAQYF. CDR3 DNA: TGCGCCAGCAGCCACGCCCCGACAGATGCGCAGTATTTT.

This clonotype has just a few counts. The chain links TRBV10-3 to TRBJ1-2; TRBD1 matches 8 bases. J gave up 0 bases and V 4 bases, and 7 bases lay outside the gene matches. Germline-derived CDR1 and CDR2 are ENHRY and SYGVKD. CDR3 length equals 16 residues. The CDR3 DNA reads as TGTGCCATCAGTGTAGGAGGACAGGGAACTAACTATGGCTACACCTTC. It is translated as CAISVGGQGTNYGYTF.

The chain uses TRBV3-1 and TRBJ2-1; D not resolved. V was shortened by 0 bases and J by 7 bases, with 10 bases between the two germline ends. The CDR3 is 14 residues long. CDR1 is LGHDT and CDR2 is YNNKEL in the germline V gene (reference sequence). CDR3 sequence reads: CASSQDISNNEQFF. CDR3 in DNA: TGTGCCAGCAGCCAAGATATCAGCAATAATGAGCAGTTCTTC.

V usage is TRBV5-1 and J usage is TRBJ2-3; TRBD2 aligns across 13 bases. The CDR3 consists of 16 residues. With 5 bases clipped from V and 2 bases from J, the junction kept 5 bases outside the gene matches. CDR1 SGHRS and CDR2 YFSETQ come from the germline V gene. The CDR3 region has the DNA TGCGCCAGCAGGACTAGCGGGGGGCCTTACACAGATACGCAGTATTTT. Protein product: CASRTSGGPYTDTQYF. Variable domain in full (rest from reference TRBV5-1 and TRBJ2-3): KAGVTQTPRYLIKTRGQQVTLSCSPISGHRSVSWYQQTPGQGLQFLFEYFSETQRNKGNFPGRFSGRQFSNSRSEMNVSTLELGDSALYLCASRTSGGPYTDTQYFGPGTRLTVL.

The chain carries TRBV5-1 and TRBJ2-5; D perhaps matches TRBD2 (6 bases). V lost 4 bases, J lost 9 bases, and 19 bases lay in between. CDR3 length equals 14 residues. In germline, CDR1 is SGHRS, CDR2 YFSETQ. CDR3 protein: CASSPDDPGEAQYF. The CDR3 nucleotides read TGCGCCAGCAGCCCGGACGATCCGGGGGAGGCCCAGTACTTC.

This clonotype was seen a few times. The genes are TRBV2 and TRBJ2-1; the match to TRBD1 covers 7 bases. The CDR3 runs to 15 residues. Losses at the gene ends were 3 bases for V and 0 bases for J; bases not matched to a gene: 2. CDR1 is SNHLY and CDR2 is FYNNEI in the germline V gene. For the CDR3, the DNA is TGTGCCAGCAGTGAGGACAGGCTCTCCTACAATGAGCAGTTCTTC. Translating gives CASSEDRLSYNEQFF.

The V call is TRBV7-2, the J call TRBJ1-1; D might be TRBD1 (6 bases). The V gene's germline CDR1 is SGHTA and CDR2 FQGNSA. This CDR3 contains 14 residues. V lost 6 bases and J lost 6, with 17 bases in between. The CDR3 DNA sequence: TGTGCCAGCAGGCAGGGGACAAGTGTGGCTGAAGCTTTCTTT. Amino acid sequence: CASRQGTSVAEAFF. Full variable domain (rest looked up from reference TRBV7-2 and TRBJ1-1): GAGVSQSPSNKVTEKGKDVELRCDPISGHTALYWYRQSLGQGLEFLIYFQGNSAPDKSGLPSDRFSAERTGGSVSTLTIQRTQQEDSAVYLCASRQGTSVAEAFFGQGTRLTVV.

This clonotype has more than one count but fewer than ten. V usage is TRBV5-1 and J usage is TRBJ2-5; unclear D gene. Deletions cut 4 bases from V and 3 bases from J, with 10 bases between. Germline V gives CDR1 SGHRS, CDR2 YFSETQ. The CDR3 has 13 residues. The chain's CDR3 is CASSTGVEETQYF. The CDR3 DNA follows: TGCGCCAGCAGCACGGGTGTGGAAGAGACCCAGTACTTC.

This clonotype was observed at least ten times. The rearrangement uses TRBV5-1 and TRBJ2-5, with a weak D call TRBD2 (5 bases). Trimming shortened V by 4 bases and J by 5 bases, and 15 bases separated the two germline ends. The CDR3 is made up of 14 amino acids. The germline V gene has CDR1 SGHRS and CDR2 YFSETQ. The CDR3 DNA reads as TGCGCCAGCAGCCCCGGACGGGAATCGGAGACCCAGTACTTC. Translating it yields CASSPGRESETQYF.

The V and J genes are TRBV6-1 and TRBJ2-2; D possibly uses TRBD1 or TRBD2 (5 bases each). V lost 6 bases and J lost 1, with 9 bases in between. The CDR3 sequence is 14 residues long. The germline V gene has CDR1 MNHNS and CDR2 SASEGT. This chain's CDR3 is CASRGAGNTGELFF. CDR3 DNA sequence: TGTGCCAGCAGAGGGGCGGGGAACACCGGGGAGCTGTTTTTT.

This sequence joins TRBV24-1 and TRBJ2-1; 12 positions match TRBD2. There are 17 residues in the CDR3. CDR1 KGHDR and CDR2 SFDVKD come from the germline V gene. The ends lost 2 bases at V and 2 bases at J; junction bases unmatched: 3. The CDR3 region is CATSDSSSGGAYNEQFF. The CDR3 DNA reads as TGTGCCACCAGTGATTCTTCTAGCGGGGGGGCCTACAATGAGCAGTTCTTC.

This clonotype was recorded at least ten times. The chain recombines TRBV20-1 with TRBJ2-1, with 13 bases aligning to TRBD2. V was clipped by 5 bases and J by 9 bases; unmatched bases: 7. The CDR3 sequence is 14 residues long. Germline CDR1 DFQATT, CDR2 SNEGSKA (reference sequence). The CDR3 sequence is CSAPRTSGSGEQFF. DNA for the CDR3: TGCAGTGCTCCTAGGACTAGCGGGAGCGGTGAGCAGTTCTTC.

The chain carries TRBV28 and TRBJ2-6; D remains unclear. V was trimmed by 8 bases and J by 0 bases, leaving 14 bases between them. The CDR3 is 16 residues long. Germline CDR1 reads MDHEN; CDR2 reads SYDVKM. DNA of the CDR3: TGTGCCAGCGGGGTGCAGGTCACCTCTGGGGCCAACGTCCTGACTTTC. Translated, it gives CASGVQVTSGANVLTF.

In its sample, this clonotype was seen many times. V and J are TRBV7-3 and TRBJ2-3; D might be TRBD2 (6 bases). CDR1 SGHTA and CDR2 FQGTGA come from the germline V gene. V lost 1 base, J lost 0 bases, and 11 bases lay in between. The CDR3 totals 16 residues. The CDR3 protein is CASSLNGAGSTDTQYF. The CDR3 DNA reads TGTGCCAGCAGCTTAAATGGGGCGGGGAGCACAGATACGCAGTATTTT.

The sample holds a few counts of this clonotype. The J gene is TRBJ2-4, the V gene TRBV5-1; D gene ambiguous. CDR1 and CDR2 (germline): SGHRS, YFSETQ. V was cut by 0 bases and J by 8 bases, with 12 bases left in between. This CDR3 spans 14 amino acids. CDR3 coding DNA: TGCGCCAGCAGCTTGGTATTAGGTGGGGACATTCAGTACTTC. Translating gives CASSLVLGGDIQYF.

In this sample, this clonotype turned up a few times. The V call is TRBV6-6, the J call TRBJ2-7, with 7 bases lining up with TRBD2. Germline lookup yields CDR1 MNHNY and CDR2 SVGAGI (reference sequence). The junction had 7 bases not matched to a gene; V was cut back by 0 bases and J by 2 bases. The CDR3 runs 16 residues. CDR3 nucleotide sequence: TGTGCCAGCAGTTACTCGAATCGCGGGAGAGCCTACGAGCAGTACTTC. This gives the protein CASSYSNRGRAYEQYF.

The sample holds many counts of this clonotype. V usage is TRBV7-2 and J usage is TRBJ1-4; D perhaps matches TRBD1 (5 bases). Trimming removed 5 bases from V and 8 bases from J, with 9 bases in between. CDR3 length equals 12 residues. The germline gives CDR1 SGHTA, CDR2 FQGNSA. CDR3 bases: TGTGCCAGCAGCAGAAGGGGCGAAAAACTGTTTTTT. Protein product: CASSRRGEKLFF.

This clonotype was seen a handful of times. The CDR3 sequence: CASSWTSGTHNEQFF. In nucleotides, the CDR3 is TGTGCCAGCAGCTGGACTAGCGGGACCCACAATGAGCAGTTCTTC. The J gene is TRBJ2-1, the V gene TRBV11-3; 12 nucleotides agree with TRBD2. There are 15 residues in the CDR3. Trimming cost V 4 bases and J 5 bases; bases outside gene matches: 3. Looked up from germline, CDR1 is SGHNT and CDR2 is YENEEA.

V is TRBV5-1 and J is TRBJ2-3, with D possibly TRBD2 on 7 matching bases. Germline CDR1 reads SGHRS; CDR2 reads YFSETQ. This CDR3 is 17 amino acids long. V was shortened by 4 bases and J by 2 bases, with 20 bases between the two germline ends. The CDR3 loop reads CASSSSGTGGATDTQYF. CDR3 nucleotides: TGCGCCAGCAGCAGCTCCGGGACTGGGGGGGCCACAGATACGCAGTATTTT.

The chain combines TRBV20-1 with TRBJ2-3, with D tentatively TRBD2 (6 bases). Germline V lookup: CDR1 DFQATT, CDR2 SNEGSKA (reference sequence). V dropped 3 bases and J dropped 6 bases, with 16 bases sitting between them. There are 14 residues in the CDR3. In nucleotides, the CDR3 is TGCAGTGCTAGGGGGGGTCTCGGGTCGGATACGCAGTATTTT. This encodes CSARGGLGSDTQYF.

This clonotype came up a few times. The chain is built from TRBV20-1 and TRBJ1-6; D gene uncertain. The CDR3 covers 15 residues. Germline V gene data show CDR1 as DFQATT and CDR2 as SNEGSKA (reference sequence). V shed 6 bases and J shed 0 bases, with 12 bases lying between them. CDR3 amino acids: CSASSLNSYNSPLHF. Written as DNA, the CDR3 is TGCAGTGCCTCGTCCCTGAACTCCTATAATTCACCCCTCCACTTT.